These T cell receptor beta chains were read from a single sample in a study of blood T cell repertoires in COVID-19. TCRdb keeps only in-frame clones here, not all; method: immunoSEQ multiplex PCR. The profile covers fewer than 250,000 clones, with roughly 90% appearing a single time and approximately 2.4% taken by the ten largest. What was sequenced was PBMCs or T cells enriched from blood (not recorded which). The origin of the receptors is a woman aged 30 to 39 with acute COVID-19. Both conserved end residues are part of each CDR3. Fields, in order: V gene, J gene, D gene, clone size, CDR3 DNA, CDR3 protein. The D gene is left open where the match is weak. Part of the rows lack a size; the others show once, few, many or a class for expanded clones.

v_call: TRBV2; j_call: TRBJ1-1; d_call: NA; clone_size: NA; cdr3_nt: TGTGCCAGCGGTGGAATTGACTCTTACACTGAAGCTTTCTTT; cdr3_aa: CASGGIDSYTEAFF
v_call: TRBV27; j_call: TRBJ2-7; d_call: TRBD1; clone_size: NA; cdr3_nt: TGTGCCAGCCGACCCAGGGGGCTCGCGGGAGAGCAGTACTTC; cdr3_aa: CASRPRGLAGEQYF
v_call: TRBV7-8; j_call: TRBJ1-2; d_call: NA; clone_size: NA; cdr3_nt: TGTGCCAGCAGCTTAACCCTTCGTGTCAGATATGGCTACACCTTC; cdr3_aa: CASSLTLRVRYGYTF
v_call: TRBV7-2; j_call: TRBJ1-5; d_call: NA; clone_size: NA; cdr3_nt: TGTGCCAGCAGCTTAGGCGGGCCCCAGCATTTT; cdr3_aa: CASSLGGPQHF
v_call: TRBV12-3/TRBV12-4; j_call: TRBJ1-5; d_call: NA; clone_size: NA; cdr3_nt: TGTGCCAGCAGTCAGGGACAAAATCAGCCCCAGCATTTT; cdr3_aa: CASSQGQNQPQHF
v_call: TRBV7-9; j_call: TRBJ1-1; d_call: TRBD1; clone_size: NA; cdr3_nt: TGTGCCAGCAGCTTAACCGGGACAGGTAACACTGAAGCTTTCTTT; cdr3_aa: CASSLTGTGNTEAFF
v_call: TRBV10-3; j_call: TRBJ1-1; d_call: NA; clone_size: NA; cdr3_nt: TGTGCCATCAGTGAGCGGGAGATGAACACTGAAGCTTTCTTT; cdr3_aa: CAISEREMNTEAFF
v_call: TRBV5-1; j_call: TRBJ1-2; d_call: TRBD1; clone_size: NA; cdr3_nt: TGCGCCAGCAGCTTGTGGCCGGTACAGGGGGAAGCTAACTATGGCTACACCTTC; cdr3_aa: CASSLWPVQGEANYGYTF
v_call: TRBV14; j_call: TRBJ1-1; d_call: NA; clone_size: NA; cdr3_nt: TGTGCCAGCAGCCAAGATATACAGGGCCCGAGTACTGAAGCTTTCTTT; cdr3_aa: CASSQDIQGPSTEAFF
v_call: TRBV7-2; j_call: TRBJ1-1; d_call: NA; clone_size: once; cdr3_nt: TGTGCCAGCAGCGAGGGGAGGGGAGAAACTGAAGCTTTCTTT; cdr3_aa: CASSEGRGETEAFF
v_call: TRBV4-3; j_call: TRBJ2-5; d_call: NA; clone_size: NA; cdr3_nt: TGCGCCAGCAGCCAAGGCCCGAACCAGGGACAACGGGAGACCCAGTACTTC; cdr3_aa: CASSQGPNQGQRETQYF
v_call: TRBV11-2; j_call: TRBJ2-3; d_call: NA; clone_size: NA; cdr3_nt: TGTGCCAGCAGCTTGGGGAGTGGGGGCACAGATACGCAGTATTTT; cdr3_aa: CASSLGSGGTDTQYF
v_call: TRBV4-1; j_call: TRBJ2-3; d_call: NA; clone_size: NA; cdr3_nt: TGCGCCAGCAGCCAAGGTGAGCGGGGCACAGATACGCAGTATTTT; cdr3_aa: CASSQGERGTDTQYF
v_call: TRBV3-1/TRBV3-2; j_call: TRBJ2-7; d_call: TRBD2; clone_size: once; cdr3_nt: TGTGCCAGCAGCCTCGGACTAGCGGGGGGGGTTTTCAACGAGCAGTACTTC; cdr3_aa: CASSLGLAGGVFNEQYF
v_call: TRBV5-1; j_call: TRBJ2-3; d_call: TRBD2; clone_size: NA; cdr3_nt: TGCGCCAGCAGCCCCAATTTAGCGGGGAACACAGATACGCAGTATTTT; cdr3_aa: CASSPNLAGNTDTQYF
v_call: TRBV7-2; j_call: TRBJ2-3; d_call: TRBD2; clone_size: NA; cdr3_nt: TGTGCCAGCAGCACATTTCAAGGACTAGCGGGGGGCCACACAGATACGCAGTATTTT; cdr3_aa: CASSTFQGLAGGHTDTQYF
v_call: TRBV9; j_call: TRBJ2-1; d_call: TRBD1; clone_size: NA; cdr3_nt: TGTGCCAGTTCGACAGGGGGTTCGACCTACAATGAGCAGTTCTTC; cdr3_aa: CASSTGGSTYNEQFF
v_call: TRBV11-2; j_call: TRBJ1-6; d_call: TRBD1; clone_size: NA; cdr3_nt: TGTGCCAGCAGCTTAGTGAGGGGGCAGGGTTCACCCCTCCACTTT; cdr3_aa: CASSLVRGQGSPLHF
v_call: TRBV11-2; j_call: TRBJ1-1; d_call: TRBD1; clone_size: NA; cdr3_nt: TGTGCCAGCAGCTTTATATGGGCAGGGGGAATGAACACTGAAGCTTTCTTT; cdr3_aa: CASSFIWAGGMNTEAFF
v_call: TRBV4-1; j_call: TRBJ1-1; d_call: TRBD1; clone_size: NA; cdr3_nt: TGCGCCAGCAGCCAAGATGGGACAGCGAGAAGGGCTTTCTTT; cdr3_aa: CASSQDGTARRAFF
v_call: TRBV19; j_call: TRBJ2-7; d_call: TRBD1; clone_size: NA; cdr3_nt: TGTGCCAGTAGTAACAGGGGGCCCTCCTCTTACGAGCAGTACTTC; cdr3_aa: CASSNRGPSSYEQYF
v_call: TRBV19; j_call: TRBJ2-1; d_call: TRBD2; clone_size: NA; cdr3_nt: TGTGCCAGTAAGCTAGCGGGGGTACCTAATGAGCAGTTCTTC; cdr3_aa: CASKLAGVPNEQFF
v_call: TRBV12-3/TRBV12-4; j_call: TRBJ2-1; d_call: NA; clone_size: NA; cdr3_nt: TGTGCCAGCAGTTTTCAACGGAATGAGCAGTTCTTC; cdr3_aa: CASSFQRNEQFF
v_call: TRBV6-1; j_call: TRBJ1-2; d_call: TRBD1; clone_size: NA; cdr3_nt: TGTGCCAGCAGTGACGAGGGACAGGGGGGACCCTATGGCTACACCTTC; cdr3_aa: CASSDEGQGGPYGYTF
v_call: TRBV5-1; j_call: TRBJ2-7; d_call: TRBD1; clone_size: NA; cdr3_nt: TGCGCCAGCAGCCTGACAGGGACACCTGGCTACGAGCAGTACTTC; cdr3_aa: CASSLTGTPGYEQYF
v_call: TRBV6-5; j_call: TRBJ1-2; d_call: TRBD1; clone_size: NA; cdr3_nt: TGTGCCAGCAGCCGGGACAGCAACTATGGCTACACCTTC; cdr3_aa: CASSRDSNYGYTF
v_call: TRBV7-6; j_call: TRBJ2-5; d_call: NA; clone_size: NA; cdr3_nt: TGTGCCAGCAGCTTAGGGGCACGGCAAGAGACCCAGTACTTC; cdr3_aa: CASSLGARQETQYF
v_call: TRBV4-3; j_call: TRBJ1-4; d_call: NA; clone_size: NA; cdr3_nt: TGCGCCAGCAGCCAAGATAAGGGCGGAGGTGATGAAAAACTGTTTTTT; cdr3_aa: CASSQDKGGGDEKLFF
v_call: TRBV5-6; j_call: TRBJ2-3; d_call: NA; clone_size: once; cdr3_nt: TGTGCCAGCAGCTTGGGACAGGTGCCCACAGATACGCAGTATTTT; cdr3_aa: CASSLGQVPTDTQYF
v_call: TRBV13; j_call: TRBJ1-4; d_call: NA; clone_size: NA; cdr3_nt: TGTGCCAGCAGCCCCCTAGGTGGCCGGGCAACTAATGAAAAACTGTTTTTT; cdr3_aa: CASSPLGGRATNEKLFF
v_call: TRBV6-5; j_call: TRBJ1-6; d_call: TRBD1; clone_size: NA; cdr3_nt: TGTGCCAGCAGTCCCGGGACAGGGTTTGTATCACCCCTCCACTTT; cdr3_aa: CASSPGTGFVSPLHF
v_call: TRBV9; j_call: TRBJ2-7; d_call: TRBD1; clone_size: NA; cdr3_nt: TGTGCCAGCAGCAAACGACAGGGGGGTGAAGGCTACGAGCAGTACTTC; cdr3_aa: CASSKRQGGEGYEQYF
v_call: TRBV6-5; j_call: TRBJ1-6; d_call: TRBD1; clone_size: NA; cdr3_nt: TGTGCCAGCAGTTCGGACAGGGGGTGGTCACCCCTCCACTTT; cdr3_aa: CASSSDRGWSPLHF
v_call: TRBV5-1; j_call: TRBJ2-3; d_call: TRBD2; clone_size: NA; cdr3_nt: TGCGCCAGCAGCTTGTTTTGGCGGGGGGAGCGCACAGATACGCAGTATTTT; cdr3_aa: CASSLFWRGERTDTQYF
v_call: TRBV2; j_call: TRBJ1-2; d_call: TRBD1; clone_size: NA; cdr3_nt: TGTGCCAGCAGTCCACAGGGGAAGGACTATGGCTACACCTTC; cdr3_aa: CASSPQGKDYGYTF
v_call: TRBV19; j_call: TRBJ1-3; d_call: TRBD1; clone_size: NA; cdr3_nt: TGTGCCAGTACCTCGACAGGGTCTGGAAACACCATATATTTT; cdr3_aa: CASTSTGSGNTIYF
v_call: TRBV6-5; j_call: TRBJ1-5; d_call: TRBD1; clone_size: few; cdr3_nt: TGTGCCAGCAGACGGACAGGTGATAGCAATCAGCCCCAGCATTTT; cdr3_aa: CASRRTGDSNQPQHF